These T cell receptor beta chains were read from a single sample in a study of blood T cell repertoires in COVID-19. Produced via immunoSEQ multiplex PCR; TCRdb's table is partial and in-frame only. The data show 45,000 to 65,000 clones, over 90% seen once. Sequenced input: peripheral blood. Source of these receptors: a man aged 50 or older with acute or convalescent COVID-19. The CDR3 runs from the conserved cysteine through the conserved F or W. A D gene is named only where the DNA matches it firmly. Size is omitted from some rows. Given values are once, few, many or a class for expanded clones.

d_gene: -; j_gene: TRBJ1-1; abundance: -; v_gene: TRBV5-6; CDR3aa: CASSSPGLEAFF; CDR3nt: TGTGCCAGCAGTTCCCCGGGACTTGAAGCTTTCTTT
d_gene: TRBD2; j_gene: TRBJ2-2; abundance: -; v_gene: TRBV12-5; CDR3aa: CASGLVGLAGVNTGELFF; CDR3nt: TGTGCTAGTGGTTTGGTTGGTCTAGCGGGGGTGAACACCGGGGAGCTGTTTTTT
d_gene: TRBD1; j_gene: TRBJ2-1; abundance: -; v_gene: TRBV27; CDR3aa: CASSPPGQGWNEQFF; CDR3nt: TGTGCCAGCAGTCCACCGGGACAGGGATGGAATGAGCAGTTCTTC
d_gene: TRBD2; j_gene: TRBJ2-5; abundance: -; v_gene: TRBV7-9; CDR3aa: CASRPVRASGQETQYF; CDR3nt: TGTGCCAGCCGCCCCGTCCGGGCTAGCGGCCAAGAGACCCAGTACTTC
d_gene: -; j_gene: TRBJ2-5; abundance: -; v_gene: TRBV21-1; CDR3aa: CASSKVSGRGQETQYF; CDR3nt: TGTGCCAGCAGCAAAGTCAGCGGGAGGGGACAAGAGACCCAGTACTTC
d_gene: -; j_gene: TRBJ2-1; abundance: few; v_gene: TRBV2; CDR3aa: CAQQGSEGYNEQFF; CDR3nt: TGTGCCCAACAGGGTAGCGAGGGATACAATGAGCAGTTCTTC
d_gene: TRBD2; j_gene: TRBJ2-5; abundance: once; v_gene: TRBV7-8; CDR3aa: CASSPPSGRAFSAQYF; CDR3nt: TGTGCCAGCAGCCCTCCTAGCGGGAGGGCCTTTTCGGCCCAGTACTTC
d_gene: -; j_gene: TRBJ2-5; abundance: once; v_gene: TRBV18; CDR3aa: CASSPGLQETQYF; CDR3nt: TGTGCCAGCTCACCGGGACTCCAAGAGACCCAGTACTTC
d_gene: TRBD2; j_gene: TRBJ2-7; abundance: -; v_gene: TRBV2; CDR3aa: CASSEVLAGDYEQYF; CDR3nt: TGTGCCAGCAGTGAAGTACTAGCGGGAGACTACGAGCAGTACTTC
d_gene: TRBD1; j_gene: TRBJ1-2; abundance: -; v_gene: TRBV12-3/TRBV12-4; CDR3aa: CASSSRQGDGYTF; CDR3nt: TGTGCCAGCAGTAGTCGACAGGGGGATGGCTACACCTTC
d_gene: -; j_gene: TRBJ1-2; abundance: once; v_gene: TRBV30; CDR3aa: CAWSATRNYGYTF; CDR3nt: TGTGCCTGGAGCGCGACACGTAACTATGGCTACACCTTC
d_gene: -; j_gene: TRBJ1-3; abundance: once; v_gene: TRBV5-4; CDR3aa: CASSSPAPGFGNTIYF; CDR3nt: TGTGCCAGCAGCTCACCGGCTCCAGGGTTTGGAAACACCATATATTTT